This TCR beta chain originates from a study of cytomegalovirus exposure and HLA in healthy donors. On this clone: Its antigen is unidentified. One end of the junction fails to match germline, which may point to a read error.

Study-wide results and limits: Trimming of TCR beta V- and J-genes showed a link, identified in a later analysis, to a missense DCLRE1C variant. Most TCR sequences proved rare, with some public TCRs found in many donors.

The CDR3 consists of 13 residues. Germline assignment: CDR1 SSHAT and CDR2 FNYEAQ (reference sequence). The study ran its PCR with 60 Vbeta and 13 Jbeta primers. Per the original data handling: In a later analysis, around 12 million of 65 million to 80 million unique beta chains occurred in at least two donors. TCRdb's table, derived via immunoSEQ multiplex PCR, lists solely in-frame clones and lacks some. V and J calls and clone size follow that table, whereas D and trimming were derived from the DNA. The table shows about 190,000 clones, with over 80% occurring only once. Healthy individuals who donated bone marrow served as the donors.

The chain is built from TRBV7-7 and TRBJ2-1; no definite D call. Sequenced sample: PBMCs. This TCR derives from a middle-aged man in good health and CMV-seropositive. This CDR3 reads CASSLGMGDEQFF. The CDR3 coding sequence is TGTGCTAGCAGCTTAGGAATGGGCGATGAGCAGTTCTTC.